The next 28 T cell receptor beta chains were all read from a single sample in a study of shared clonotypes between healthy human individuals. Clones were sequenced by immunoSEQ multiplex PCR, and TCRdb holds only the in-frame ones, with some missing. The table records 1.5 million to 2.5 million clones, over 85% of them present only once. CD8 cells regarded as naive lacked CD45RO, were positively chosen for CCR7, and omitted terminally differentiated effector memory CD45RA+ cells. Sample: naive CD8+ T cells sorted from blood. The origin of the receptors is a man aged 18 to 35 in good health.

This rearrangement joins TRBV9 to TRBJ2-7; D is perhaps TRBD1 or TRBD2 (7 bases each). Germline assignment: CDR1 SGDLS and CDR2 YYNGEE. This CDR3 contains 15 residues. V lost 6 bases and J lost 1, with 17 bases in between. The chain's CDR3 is CASTPGGGPSYEQYF. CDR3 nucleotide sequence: TGTGCCAGCACCCCAGGGGGAGGGCCATCCTACGAGCAGTACTTC.

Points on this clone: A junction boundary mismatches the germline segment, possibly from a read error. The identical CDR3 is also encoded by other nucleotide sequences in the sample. The CDR3 here is CASSLDSNYEQYF. CDR3 in DNA: TGTGCCAGTAGTCTAGACAGCAACTACGAGCAGTACTTC. The chain couples TRBV19 to TRBJ2-7, with D possibly TRBD1 on 5 matching bases. The CDR3 is 13 amino acids. Germline V CDR1 and CDR2: LNHDA, SQIVND (reference sequence).

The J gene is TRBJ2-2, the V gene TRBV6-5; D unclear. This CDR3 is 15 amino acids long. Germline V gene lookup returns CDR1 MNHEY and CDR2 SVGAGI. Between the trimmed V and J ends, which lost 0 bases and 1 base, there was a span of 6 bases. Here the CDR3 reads CASSYSYENTGELFF. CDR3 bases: TGTGCCAGCAGTTACTCGTACGAGAACACCGGGGAGCTGTTTTTT.

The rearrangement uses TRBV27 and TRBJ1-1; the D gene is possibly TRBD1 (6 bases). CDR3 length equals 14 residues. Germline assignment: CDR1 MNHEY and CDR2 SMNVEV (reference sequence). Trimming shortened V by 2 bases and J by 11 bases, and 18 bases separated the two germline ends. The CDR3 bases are TGTGCCAGCAGTTTAGGCAGGGGATTAAAGGATGCTTTCTTT. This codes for CASSLGRGLKDAFF.

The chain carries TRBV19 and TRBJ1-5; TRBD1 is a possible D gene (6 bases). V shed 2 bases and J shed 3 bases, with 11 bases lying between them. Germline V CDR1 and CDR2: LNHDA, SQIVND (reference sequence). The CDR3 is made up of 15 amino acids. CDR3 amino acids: CASSIKQGFNQPQHF. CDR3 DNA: TGTGCCAGTAGTATAAAACAGGGTTTCAATCAGCCCCAGCATTTT.

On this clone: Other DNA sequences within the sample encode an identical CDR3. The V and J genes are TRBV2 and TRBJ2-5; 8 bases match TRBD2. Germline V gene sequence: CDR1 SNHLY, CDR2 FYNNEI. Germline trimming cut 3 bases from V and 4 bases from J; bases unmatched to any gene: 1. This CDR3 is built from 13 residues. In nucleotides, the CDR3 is TGTGCCAGCAGTGACGGGGGGGGAGAGACCCAGTACTTC. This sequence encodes CASSDGGGETQYF.

CDR3 bases: TGTGCCAGCAGATTAGAGCGGACAGGGTATACAAGCACTGAAGCTTTCTTT. This codes for CASRLERTGYTSTEAFF. The chain carries TRBV5-5 and TRBJ1-1, with TRBD1 identical over 8 bases. Losses at the gene ends were 5 bases for V and 4 bases for J; bases not matched to a gene: 16. Germline V gene lookup returns CDR1 SGHKS and CDR2 YYEKEE (reference sequence). This CDR3 has 17 amino acids.

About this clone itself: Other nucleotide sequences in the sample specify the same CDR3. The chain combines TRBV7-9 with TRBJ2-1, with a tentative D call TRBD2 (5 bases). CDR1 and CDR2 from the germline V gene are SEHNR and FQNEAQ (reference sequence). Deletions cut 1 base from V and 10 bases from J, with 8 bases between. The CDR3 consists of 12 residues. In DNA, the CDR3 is TGTGCCAGCAGCTTAGGTCCGGGAGAGCAGTTCTTC. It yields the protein CASSLGPGEQFF.

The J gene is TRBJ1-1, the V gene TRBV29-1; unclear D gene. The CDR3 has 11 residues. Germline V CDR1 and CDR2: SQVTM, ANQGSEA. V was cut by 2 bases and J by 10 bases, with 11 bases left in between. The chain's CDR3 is CSVEYGNGAFF. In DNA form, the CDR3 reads TGCAGCGTTGAATATGGGAATGGAGCTTTCTTT.

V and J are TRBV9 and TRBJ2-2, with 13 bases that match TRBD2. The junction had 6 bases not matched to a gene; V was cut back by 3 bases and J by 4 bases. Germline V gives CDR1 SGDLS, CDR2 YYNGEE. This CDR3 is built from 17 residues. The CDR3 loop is CASSGRLAGGRTGELFF. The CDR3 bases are TGTGCCAGCAGCGGCCGACTAGCGGGAGGCCGCACCGGGGAGCTGTTTTTT.

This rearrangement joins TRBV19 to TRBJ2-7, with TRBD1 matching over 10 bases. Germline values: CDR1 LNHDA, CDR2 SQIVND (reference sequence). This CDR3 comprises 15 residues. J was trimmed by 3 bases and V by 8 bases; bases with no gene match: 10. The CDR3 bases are TGTGCCAGTTCTACCGGGACAGGGGTTTTCTACGAGCAGTACTTC. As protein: CASSTGTGVFYEQYF. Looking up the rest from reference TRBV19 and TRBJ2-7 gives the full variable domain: DGGITQSPKYLFRKEGQNVTLSCEQNLNHDAMYWYRQDPGQGLRLIYYSQIVNDFQKGDIAEGYSVSREKKESFPLTVTSAQKNPTAFYLCASSTGTGVFYEQYFGPGTRLTVT.

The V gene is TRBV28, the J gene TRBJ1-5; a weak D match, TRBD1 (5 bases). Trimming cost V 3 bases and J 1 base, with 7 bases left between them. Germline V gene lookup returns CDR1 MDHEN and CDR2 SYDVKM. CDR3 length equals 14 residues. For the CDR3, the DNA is TGTGCCAGCAGTTTCAGACAGAGCAATCAGCCCCAGCATTTT. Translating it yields CASSFRQSNQPQHF.

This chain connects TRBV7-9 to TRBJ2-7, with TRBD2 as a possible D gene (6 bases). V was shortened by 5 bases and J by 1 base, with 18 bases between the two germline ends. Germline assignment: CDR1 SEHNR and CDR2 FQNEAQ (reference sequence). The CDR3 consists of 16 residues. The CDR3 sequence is CASSPPALGTSYEQYF. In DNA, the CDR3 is TGTGCCAGCAGCCCGCCCGCACTGGGGACTTCCTACGAGCAGTACTTC.

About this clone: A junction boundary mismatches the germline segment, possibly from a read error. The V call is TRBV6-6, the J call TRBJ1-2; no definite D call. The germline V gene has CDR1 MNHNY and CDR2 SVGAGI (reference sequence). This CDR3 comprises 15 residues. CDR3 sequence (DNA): TGTGCCAGCAGTTCCTACGTCCTGCAGGACTATGACTACACCTTC. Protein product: CASSSYVLQDYDYTF.

This CDR3 reads CASSDSKAGGTMGYDYEQYF. CDR3 in DNA: TGTGCCAGCAGTGACTCGAAGGCAGGGGGGACAATGGGCTACGACTACGAGCAGTACTTC. The chain couples TRBV6-4 to TRBJ2-7, with TRBD1 as a possible D gene (7 bases). The CDR3 has 20 residues. Trimming took 0 bases from V and 3 from J, leaving 27 bases between them. In germline, CDR1 is MRHNA, CDR2 SNTAGT.

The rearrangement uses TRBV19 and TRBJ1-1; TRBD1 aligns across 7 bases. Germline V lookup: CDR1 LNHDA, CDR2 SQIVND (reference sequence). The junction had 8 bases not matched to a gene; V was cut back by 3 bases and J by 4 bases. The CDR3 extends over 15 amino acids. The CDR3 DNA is TGTGCCAGTAGTATTGGAACAGGGGTCCCCACTGAAGCTTTCTTT. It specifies CASSIGTGVPTEAFF.

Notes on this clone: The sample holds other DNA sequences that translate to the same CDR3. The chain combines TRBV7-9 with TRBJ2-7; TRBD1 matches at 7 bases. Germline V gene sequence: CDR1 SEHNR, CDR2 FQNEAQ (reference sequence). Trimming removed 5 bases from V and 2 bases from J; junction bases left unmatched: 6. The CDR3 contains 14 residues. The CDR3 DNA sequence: TGTGCCAGCAGCGTGCCGGGACAGACCTACGAGCAGTACTTC. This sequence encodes CASSVPGQTYEQYF.

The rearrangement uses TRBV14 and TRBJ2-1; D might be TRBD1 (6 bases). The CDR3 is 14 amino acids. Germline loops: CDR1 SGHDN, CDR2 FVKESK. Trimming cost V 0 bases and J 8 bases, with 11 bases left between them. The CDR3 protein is CASSQEGGWDEQFF. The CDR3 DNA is TGTGCCAGCAGCCAAGAAGGGGGATGGGATGAGCAGTTCTTC.

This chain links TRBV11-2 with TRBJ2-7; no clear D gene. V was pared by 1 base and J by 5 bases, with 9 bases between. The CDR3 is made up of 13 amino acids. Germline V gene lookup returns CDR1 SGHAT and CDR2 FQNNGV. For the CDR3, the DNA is TGTGCCAGCAGCTTAGTCCGAGGCAACGAGCAGTACTTC. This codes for CASSLVRGNEQYF. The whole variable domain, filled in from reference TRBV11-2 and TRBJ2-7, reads EAGVAQSPRYKIIEKRQSVAFWCNPISGHATLYWYQQILGQGPKLLIQFQNNGVVDDSQLPKDRFSAERLKGVDSTLKIQPAKLEDSAVYLCASSLVRGNEQYFGPGTRLTVT.

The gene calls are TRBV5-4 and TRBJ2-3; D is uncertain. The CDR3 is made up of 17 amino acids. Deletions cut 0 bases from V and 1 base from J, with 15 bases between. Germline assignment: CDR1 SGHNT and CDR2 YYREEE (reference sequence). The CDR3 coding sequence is TGTGCCAGCAGCTTGGGGATTGCGGCCCACGGCACAGATACGCAGTATTTT. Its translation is CASSLGIAAHGTDTQYF.

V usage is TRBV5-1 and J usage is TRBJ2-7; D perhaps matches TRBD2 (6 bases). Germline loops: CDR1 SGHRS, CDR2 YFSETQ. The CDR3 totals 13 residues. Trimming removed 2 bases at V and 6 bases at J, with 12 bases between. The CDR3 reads CASSFDGGGEQYF. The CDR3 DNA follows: TGCGCCAGCAGCTTCGACGGGGGAGGCGAGCAGTACTTC.

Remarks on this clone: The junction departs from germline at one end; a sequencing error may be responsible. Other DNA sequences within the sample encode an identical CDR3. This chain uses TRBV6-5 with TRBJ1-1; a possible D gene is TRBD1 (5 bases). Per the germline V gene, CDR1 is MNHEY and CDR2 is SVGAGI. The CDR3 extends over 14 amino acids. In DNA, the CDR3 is TGTGCCAGCAGTTACCAGGGCCCGAACACTGAAGCTTTTTTT. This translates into CASSYQGPNTEAFF.

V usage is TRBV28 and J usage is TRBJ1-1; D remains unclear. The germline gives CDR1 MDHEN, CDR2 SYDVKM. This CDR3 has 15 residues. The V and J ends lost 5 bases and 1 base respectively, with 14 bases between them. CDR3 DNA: TGTGCCAGCAGTCCCCTTTTGGTTCAGAACACTGAAGCTTTCTTT. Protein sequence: CASSPLLVQNTEAFF.

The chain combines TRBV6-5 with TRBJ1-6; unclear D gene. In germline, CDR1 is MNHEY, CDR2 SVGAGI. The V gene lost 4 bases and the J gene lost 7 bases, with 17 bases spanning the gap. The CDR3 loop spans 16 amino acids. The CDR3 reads CASSSFAGLGNSPLHF. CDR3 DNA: TGTGCCAGCAGTTCTTTCGCGGGCCTGGGGAATTCACCCCTCCACTTT.

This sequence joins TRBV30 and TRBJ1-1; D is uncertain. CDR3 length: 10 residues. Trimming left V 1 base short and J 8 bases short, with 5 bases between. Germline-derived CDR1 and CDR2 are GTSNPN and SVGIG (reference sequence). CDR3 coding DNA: TGTGCCTGGAGTGCCAGAGAAGCTTTCTTT. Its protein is CAWSAREAFF.

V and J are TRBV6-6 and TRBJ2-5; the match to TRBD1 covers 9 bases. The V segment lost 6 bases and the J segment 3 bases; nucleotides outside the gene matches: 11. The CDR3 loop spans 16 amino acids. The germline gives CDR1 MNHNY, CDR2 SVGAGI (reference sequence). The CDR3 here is CASRRVTGGVEETQYF. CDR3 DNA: TGTGCCAGCAGACGCGTTACAGGGGGCGTAGAAGAGACCCAGTACTTC.

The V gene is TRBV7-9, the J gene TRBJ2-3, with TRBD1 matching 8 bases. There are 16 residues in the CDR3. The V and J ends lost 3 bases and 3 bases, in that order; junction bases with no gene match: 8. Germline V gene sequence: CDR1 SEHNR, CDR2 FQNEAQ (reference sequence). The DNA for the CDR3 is TGTGCCAGCAGCTTCCCGACAGGGGAGGTTACAGATACGCAGTATTTT. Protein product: CASSFPTGEVTDTQYF.

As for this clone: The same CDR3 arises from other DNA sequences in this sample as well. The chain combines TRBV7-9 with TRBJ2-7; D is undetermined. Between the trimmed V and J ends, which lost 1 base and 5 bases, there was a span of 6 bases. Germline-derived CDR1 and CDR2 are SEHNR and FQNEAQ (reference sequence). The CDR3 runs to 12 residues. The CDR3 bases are TGTGCCAGCAGCTTAGGACTCGACGAGCAGTACTTC. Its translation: CASSLGLDEQYF.